The clone carrying this TCR beta chain was found a few times. This entry belongs to a study of blood T cell repertoires in COVID-19. Study details: Nucleic acid was either cDNA or gDNA, and it came from T cells, B-cell-depleted T cells, or PBMCs.

TCRdb keeps only in-frame clones here, not all; method: immunoSEQ multiplex PCR. The repertoire holds 250,000 to 350,000 clones, 90% seen once, with approximately 4.3% in the top ten. The CDR3 totals 15 residues. The ends were cut back, 2 bases at V and 4 bases at J, with 14 bases in the middle. CDR1 and CDR2 (germline): MDHEN, SYDVKM. The TCR sequence derives from a woman aged 18-35 years with acute COVID-19. The chain has TRBV28 and TRBJ1-1; a possible D gene is TRBD1 (6 bases). The sample comprised PBMCs or T cells enriched from blood (not recorded which). CDR3 sequence: CASSLVGGGSTEAFF. DNA for the CDR3: TGTGCCAGCAGTTTAGTCGGGGGCGGGAGCACTGAAGCTTTCTTT.